This is a list of T cell receptor beta chains from one sample in a study of a mutant IDH1 vaccine in newly diagnosed glioma. Their antigens remain unidentified. The repertoire was sequenced with immunoSEQ multiplex PCR; TCRdb's copy has only in-frame clones and lacks some. This table has 75,000 to 95,000 clones, about 90% appearing once. Sequencing used PBMCs, obtained from a glioma patient whose treatment included an IDH1 peptide vaccine. These receptors all stem from a woman aged 45-65 years with glioma. The CDR3 runs from the conserved cysteine through the conserved F or W. Each record gives: CDR3 DNA, CDR3 protein, clone size, J gene, D gene, V gene. The D gene is left open where the match is weak. Size is stated for part of the rows, as once, few or many counts, or as a class when the clone is expanded.

CDR3nt: TGCGCCAGCACCCCTTCCCCCGTGACTTCTGGGAACACCGGGGAGCTGTTTTTT
CDR3aa: CASTPSPVTSGNTGELFF
abundance: NA
j_gene: TRBJ2-2
d_gene: NA
v_gene: TRBV5-1

CDR3nt: TGTGCCAGCAGTGAGGCTAGTCAGAACTATGGCTACACCTTC
CDR3aa: CASSEASQNYGYTF
abundance: NA
j_gene: TRBJ1-2
d_gene: NA
v_gene: TRBV2

CDR3nt: TGTGCCAGCAGCTCGGACTCTTCCTACAATGAGCAGTTCTTC
CDR3aa: CASSSDSSYNEQFF
abundance: NA
j_gene: TRBJ2-1
d_gene: NA
v_gene: TRBV7-3

CDR3nt: TGTGCCAGCAGTATACATACTATGAACACTGAAGCTTTCTTT
CDR3aa: CASSIHTMNTEAFF
abundance: NA
j_gene: TRBJ1-1
d_gene: NA
v_gene: TRBV6-7

CDR3nt: TGTGCCACCAGCAGAGATCACTACGAGCAGTACTTC
CDR3aa: CATSRDHYEQYF
abundance: NA
j_gene: TRBJ2-7
d_gene: NA
v_gene: TRBV15

CDR3nt: TGCGCCAGCAGTGTAAAGGCAGGGGAGATAAAAGATACGCAGTATTTT
CDR3aa: CASSVKAGEIKDTQYF
abundance: NA
j_gene: TRBJ2-3
d_gene: NA
v_gene: TRBV10-1

CDR3nt: TGTGCCAGCAGCTTTAATGAGCAGTTCTTC
CDR3aa: CASSFNEQFF
abundance: NA
j_gene: TRBJ2-1
d_gene: NA
v_gene: TRBV7-9

CDR3nt: TGTGCCTGGAATTTCGAGGGGGGTAACACTGAAGCTTTCTTT
CDR3aa: CAWNFEGGNTEAFF
abundance: NA
j_gene: TRBJ1-1
d_gene: NA
v_gene: TRBV30

CDR3nt: TGTGCCAGCAGCACCCCGACTAGCGGGCTCCCAGACAATGAGCAGTTCTTC
CDR3aa: CASSTPTSGLPDNEQFF
abundance: few
j_gene: TRBJ2-1
d_gene: TRBD2
v_gene: TRBV7-9

CDR3nt: TGTGCCAGCAGCTTAACCCGGGATATTAATTCACCCCTCCACTTT
CDR3aa: CASSLTRDINSPLHF
abundance: NA
j_gene: TRBJ1-6
d_gene: NA
v_gene: TRBV11-1

CDR3nt: TGTGCCAGCAGCTTATACCAGCGGAACAATGAGCAGTTCTTC
CDR3aa: CASSLYQRNNEQFF
abundance: NA
j_gene: TRBJ2-1
d_gene: NA
v_gene: TRBV7-2

CDR3nt: TGTGCCAGCTCCTGGACACAGGGGGAGACAGATACGCAGTATTTT
CDR3aa: CASSWTQGETDTQYF
abundance: once
j_gene: TRBJ2-3
d_gene: TRBD1
v_gene: TRBV18

CDR3nt: TGTGCCAGCAGCTTGATCGGGGACGAAAAACTGTTTTTT
CDR3aa: CASSLIGDEKLFF
abundance: NA
j_gene: TRBJ1-4
d_gene: NA
v_gene: TRBV5-6

CDR3nt: TGTGCCAGCAGCTTCGTGGCGGGAGCGAACACCGGGGAGCTGTTTTTT
CDR3aa: CASSFVAGANTGELFF
abundance: NA
j_gene: TRBJ2-2
d_gene: TRBD2
v_gene: TRBV28

CDR3nt: TGTGCCAGCAGCTTAGGTGGGACTAGCGGGGGCACAGATACGCAGTATTTT
CDR3aa: CASSLGGTSGGTDTQYF
abundance: NA
j_gene: TRBJ2-3
d_gene: TRBD2
v_gene: TRBV11-3

CDR3nt: TGTGCCAGCAGGACTAGCAGCTACGAGCAGTACTTC
CDR3aa: CASRTSSYEQYF
abundance: NA
j_gene: TRBJ2-7
d_gene: TRBD2
v_gene: TRBV7-9

CDR3nt: TGTGCCAGCTCACCACGGCAGGGGGCGGCAGATACGCAGTATTTT
CDR3aa: CASSPRQGAADTQYF
abundance: once
j_gene: TRBJ2-3
d_gene: TRBD1
v_gene: TRBV18

CDR3nt: TGTGCCAGCGCCCCCTCGGGGACCTCCTACAATGAGCAGTTCTTC
CDR3aa: CASAPSGTSYNEQFF
abundance: NA
j_gene: TRBJ2-1
d_gene: NA
v_gene: TRBV9

CDR3nt: TGTGCCAGCAGAGCGGGAGGGCCTATTACTGAGCAGTTCTTC
CDR3aa: CASRAGGPITEQFF
abundance: NA
j_gene: TRBJ2-1
d_gene: TRBD2
v_gene: TRBV27